This paragraph covers one T cell receptor (beta chain) sequence. Its antigen is still unknown. This record belongs to a study of regulatory and conventional T cells in RAG deficiency. Points from the study as a whole: RAG-deficient patients showed markedly lower Shannon entropy and higher Simpson indices than control T-cell subsets. Treg unique TCR beta sequences were about 110-fold fewer in Omenn syndrome and CID/AS patients than controls. Omenn patients showed >80% Treg-Tconv overlap and shorter CDR3 lengths.

V gave up 4 bases and J gave up 6 bases; unmatched junction bases: 3. The CDR3 consists of 13 residues. From germline, CDR1 is MNHEY and CDR2 SVGAGI. Libraries were prepared by immunoSEQ multiplex PCR; TCRdb keeps only in-frame clonotypes and omits some of them. The sample includes more than 30,000 clones, about nine tenths of them seen just once. These data were likewise used in another study, on regulatory T cells. Per that paper: Primers: 52 TRBV forward and 13 TRBJ reverse. Skewed V and J usage and few unique V-J pairs marked patient repertoires, most in Tregs.

The material sequenced was CD8+ T cells sorted from blood. The source is a human donor in good health. The chain joins TRBV6-5 to TRBJ2-1; TRBD1 matches at 7 bases. The CDR3 loop reads CASSFDRVNEQFF. CDR3 sequence (DNA): TGTGCCAGCAGTTTCGACAGGGTCAATGAGCAGTTCTTC.